This T cell receptor (beta chain) was observed in a study of cytomegalovirus exposure and HLA in healthy donors. Study outcomes and limitations: In a later analysis, HLA-C alleles had the fewest associated TCRs, DRB1 alleles the most. Follow-up analysis later connected one missense variant in DCLRE1C with trimming of TCR beta V- and J-genes. Under in vitro conditions, three CMV-associated chains were confirmed as specific for CMV antigens.

This clone has only a few counts. What it binds is not known. Researchers ran the PCR with 60 Vbeta and 13 Jbeta primers. The protocol was immunoSEQ multiplex PCR, while the TCRdb copy is restricted to in-frame clones and leaves out a portion. The sample contains about 190,000 clones, around 79% of which appear only once. Healthy bone marrow donors made up the donors. Trimming took 3 bases from V and 6 from J; bases not matched to a gene: 9. Germline V gives CDR1 SGDLS, CDR2 YYNGEE. The CDR3 sequence is 15 residues long. The TCR sequence derives from a woman aged 18-35 years in good health and CMV-seronegative. Material: PBMCs. This rearrangement joins TRBV9 to TRBJ2-4; TRBD2 agrees at 7 bases. As DNA, the CDR3 is TGTGCCAGCAGCGAGAGGGGAGGGAGAGGAAACATTCAGTACTTC. Translated, it gives CASSERGGRGNIQYF.